A single sample gave rise to the 6 T cell receptor beta chains below, sequenced in a study of cytotoxic CD8 clonotypes in ibrutinib-treated CLL. Repertoires were generated with immunoSEQ multiplex PCR, while TCRdb's copy carries only in-frame clones and drops some. The sample includes about 25,000 clones, nearly 70% of them seen just once. Material: PBMCs, obtained at disease progression, from a patient treated with ibrutinib. These receptors all stem from a human donor with chronic lymphocytic leukemia.

The CDR3 DNA is TGTGCCAGCAGTTACAGGGCGGATCAGCCCCAGCATTTT. This sequence encodes CASSYRADQPQHF. V and J are TRBV27 and TRBJ1-5, with D possibly TRBD1 on 6 matching bases. This CDR3 has 13 amino acids. Germline loops: CDR1 MNHEY, CDR2 SMNVEV (reference sequence). The germline V and J ends were trimmed by 4 bases and 5 bases, with 9 bases remaining between them.

The chain is built from TRBV10-3 and TRBJ2-2, with D tentatively TRBD1 (7 bases). Germline V gives CDR1 ENHRY, CDR2 SYGVKD. V was clipped by 10 bases and J by 3 bases, with 21 bases between them. The CDR3 sequence is 16 residues long. The chain's CDR3 is CATGTSRRGDTGELFF. CDR3 DNA: TGTGCCACCGGAACGAGTCGCAGGGGGGACACCGGGGAGCTGTTTTTT.

The J gene is TRBJ2-7, the V gene TRBV30, with unresolved D. V was shortened by 5 bases and J by 4 bases, with 9 bases between the two germline ends. This CDR3 is 11 amino acids long. CDR1 GTSNPN and CDR2 SVGIG come from the germline V gene (reference sequence). This chain's CDR3 is CAWSLSYEQYF. DNA for the CDR3: TGTGCCTGGTCCCTTAGTTACGAGCAGTACTTC.

CDR3 amino acids: CASSLGGGDTYEQYF. In nucleotides, the CDR3 is TGTGCCAGCAGCTTAGGAGGCGGGGACACCTACGAGCAGTACTTC. This sequence joins TRBV7-7 and TRBJ2-7; D is possibly TRBD1 or TRBD2 (6 bases each). Germline values: CDR1 SSHAT, CDR2 FNYEAQ (reference sequence). Trimming took off 1 base at V and 2 bases at J, with 12 bases between the two ends. This CDR3 spans 15 amino acids. Full variable domain (outside the CDR3, taken from reference TRBV7-7 and TRBJ2-7): GAGVSQSPRYKVTKRGQDVTLRCDPISSHATLYWYQQALGQGPEFLTYFNYEAQPDKSGLPSDRFSAERPEGSISTLTIQRTEQRDSAMYRCASSLGGGDTYEQYFGPGTRLTVT.

This chain uses TRBV2 with TRBJ1-2, with D tentatively TRBD1 (6 bases). This CDR3 contains 13 residues. With 7 bases removed from V and 4 bases from J, the gap between germline ends came to 13 bases. Germline values: CDR1 SNHLY, CDR2 FYNNEI. CDR3 sequence reads: CASTSSGVYGYTF. The DNA of the CDR3 is TGTGCCAGCACCTCATCAGGGGTCTATGGCTACACCTTC.

This chain's CDR3 is CASSLLGGLGNQPQHF. The CDR3 region has the DNA TGTGCCAGCAGCTTATTAGGGGGCCTTGGCAATCAGCCCCAGCATTTT. The chain carries TRBV7-9 and TRBJ1-5, with 7 bases lining up with TRBD1. Per the germline V gene, CDR1 is SEHNR and CDR2 is FQNEAQ (reference sequence). The ends lost 2 bases at V and 2 bases at J; junction bases unmatched: 6. The CDR3 sequence is 16 residues long.